The rows below give T cell receptor beta chains drawn from one sample of a study of breast tumors, draining lymph nodes, adjacent tissues. TCRdb itself ran the multiplex PCR reads through MiXCR, one entry per CDR3 protein. The repertoire has around 300,000 distinct CDR3 sequences, 30% of them found once; the top ten carry 0.85% to 1.2%. The sequencing input was axillary lymph node tissue. The source is a female donor with breast cancer. Some clones in this sample may be carry-over from other donors' samples. Each CDR3 is given with its conserved first and last residue. A D gene is named only where the DNA matches it firmly. Clone size appears in some rows only: once, few, many, or a class for an expanded clone.

d_gene	v_gene	j_gene	abundance	CDR3aa	CDR3nt
TRBD2	TRBV12-3/TRBV12-4	TRBJ2-1	many	CASSLSSGLTEQFF	TGTGCCAGCAGTTTATCTAGCGGGTTGACTGAGCAGTTCTTC
TRBD2	TRBV29-1	TRBJ2-3	NA	CSLGSGTTDTQYF	TGCAGCTTAGGTAGCGGGACAACAGATACGCAGTATTTT
NA	TRBV7-3	TRBJ1-6	many	CASSRTENSPLHF	TGTGCCAGCAGCCGGACGGAAAATTCACCCCTCCACTTT
TRBD2	TRBV12-3/TRBV12-4	TRBJ2-3	many	CASSPTSGDTDTQYF	TGTGCCAGCAGTCCAACTAGCGGAGACACAGATACGCAGTATTTT
NA	TRBV5-6	TRBJ1-6	many	CATLDGSLDSPLHF	TGTGCCACCCTAGACGGGTCCCTGGACTCACCCCTCCACTTT
TRBD1	TRBV5-5	TRBJ1-5	NA	CASSLIGQGNQPQHF	TGTGCCAGCAGCTTGATTGGACAGGGCAATCAGCCCCAGCATTTT
NA	TRBV5-5	TRBJ2-1	many	CASSLGWQASSYNEQFF	TGTGCCAGCAGCTTGGGCTGGCAGGCGAGCTCCTACAATGAGCAGTTCTTC
NA	TRBV28	TRBJ2-3	NA	CASSADVWDTQYF	TGTGCCTCATCCGCGGACGTTTGGGATACGCAGTATTTT
TRBD1	TRBV5-1	TRBJ2-7	many	CASSLMGQGAPYEQYF	TGCGCCAGCAGCTTAATGGGACAGGGAGCTCCCTACGAGCAGTACTTC
TRBD1	TRBV5-1	TRBJ1-2	many	CASRSGTGEAYGYTF	TGCGCCAGCAGATCCGGGACAGGGGAGGCCTATGGCTACACCTTC
NA	TRBV6-2/TRBV6-3	TRBJ1-2	NA	CASGQLVYRLNGYTF	TGTGCCAGCGGCCAGTTAGTATATCGACTTAATGGCTACACCTTC
NA	TRBV6-2/TRBV6-3	TRBJ1-1	NA	CASNIGDTTEAFF	TGTGCCAGCAACATTGGGGACACCACTGAAGCTTTCTTT
NA	TRBV11-3	TRBJ2-7	many	CASSLDTYEQYF	TGTGCCAGCAGCTTAGACACCTACGAGCAGTACTTC
NA	TRBV7-9	TRBJ2-5	many	CATEKSETQYF	TGTGCCACCGAAAAGTCGGAGACCCAGTACTTC
NA	TRBV7-7	TRBJ2-3	NA	CASSARPQGFTDTQYF	TGTGCTAGCAGCGCTAGACCACAGGGCTTCACAGATACGCAGTATTTT
TRBD1	TRBV5-5	TRBJ1-2	many	CASTLTGTDYGYTF	TGTGCCAGCACCCTTACCGGGACAGACTATGGCTACACCTTC
TRBD2	TRBV5-1	TRBJ2-3	once	CASSLPSGREDTQYF	TGCGCCAGCAGCTTGCCTAGCGGGAGGGAGGATACGCAGTATTTT
NA	TRBV5-1	TRBJ2-3	NA	CASSLWDNKDTQYF	TGCGCCAGCAGCTTGTGGGACAACAAAGATACGCAGTATTTT
NA	TRBV9	TRBJ2-3	many	CASSAVLESTQYF	TGTGCCAGCAGCGCCGTACTAGAAAGCACGCAGTATTTT
NA	TRBV9	TRBJ2-7	many	CASSLAGQVGEQYF	TGTGCCAGCAGTTTAGCGGGACAGGTAGGCGAGCAGTACTTC
TRBD1	TRBV7-8	TRBJ2-7	many	CASSLGWGQGEQYF	TGTGCCAGCAGCTTAGGGTGGGGACAGGGGGAGCAGTACTTC
TRBD2	TRBV24-1	TRBJ2-1	many	CATSDFSGRAYNEQFF	TGTGCCACCAGTGATTTTAGCGGGAGGGCCTACAATGAGCAGTTCTTC
NA	TRBV14	TRBJ1-1	NA	CASKRGEDTEAFF	TGTGCCAGCAAAAGAGGCGAGGACACTGAAGCTTTCTTT
NA	TRBV20-1	TRBJ2-3	many	CSAPRTGSTDTQYF	TGCAGTGCCCCAAGGACGGGAAGCACAGATACGCAGTATTTT
NA	TRBV2	TRBJ2-3	many	CASSEDSTDTQYF	TGTGCCAGCAGTGAAGACAGCACAGATACGCAGTATTTT
TRBD2	TRBV6-5	TRBJ2-7	many	CASRNPGGPYEQYF	TGTGCCAGCAGGAACCCGGGAGGCCCCTACGAGCAGTACTTC
TRBD1	TRBV20-1	TRBJ2-7	many	CSARRPGQGAQEQYF	TGCAGTGCTAGGCGTCCGGGACAGGGGGCTCAGGAGCAGTACTTC
TRBD1	TRBV25-1	TRBJ2-2	many	CASTPLDRTTGELFF	TGTGCCAGCACCCCCTTGGACAGGACGACCGGGGAGCTGTTTTTT
TRBD2	TRBV20-1	TRBJ2-5	many	CSARGLAVGETQYF	TGCAGTGCAAGGGGACTAGCGGTAGGAGAGACCCAGTACTTC
NA	TRBV15	TRBJ2-4	many	CATSRDLGIIQYF	TGTGCCACCAGCAGAGATTTGGGGATCATTCAGTACTTC
TRBD2	TRBV5-8	TRBJ2-5	many	CASKRLAGQETQYF	TGTGCCAGCAAACGACTAGCGGGACAAGAGACCCAGTACTTC
NA	TRBV11-1	TRBJ2-2	many	CASSFRAADTGELFF	TGTGCCAGCAGCTTTAGGGCGGCCGACACCGGGGAGCTGTTTTTT
TRBD1	TRBV6-4	TRBJ2-5	NA	CASRTSLPGTGGGETQYF	TGTGCCAGCCGGACCTCACTGCCCGGGACAGGGGGAGGAGAGACCCAGTACTTC
NA	TRBV30	TRBJ2-7	NA	CAWRGLSYEQYF	TGTGCCTGGAGGGGACTTTCCTACGAGCAGTACTTC
NA	TRBV5-4	TRBJ1-2	many	CASAGGNYGYTF	TGTGCCAGCGCCGGGGGGAACTATGGCTACACCTTC
NA	TRBV5-4	TRBJ1-3	NA	CASSLGQKNTIYF	TGTGCCAGCAGCTTGGGACAGAAAAACACCATATATTTT
NA	TRBV7-2	TRBJ2-4	NA	CASSPQGGSGAKNIQYF	TGTGCCAGCAGCCCCCAGGGGGGCAGTGGGGCCAAAAACATTCAGTACTTC
NA	TRBV5-1	TRBJ2-5	many	CASSLAGSQETQYF	TGCGCCAGCAGCTTGGCCGGCAGCCAAGAGACCCAGTACTTC
TRBD1	TRBV10-3	TRBJ1-1	few	CAIRGQGKGTEAFF	TGTGCCATCAGAGGACAGGGTAAGGGGACTGAAGCTTTCTTT
NA	TRBV6-1	TRBJ1-6	many	CASSAAAPLHF	TGTGCCAGCAGTGCGGCGGCACCCCTCCACTTT
NA	TRBV30	TRBJ1-2	many	CAWSVGGGYTF	TGTGCCTGGAGTGTAGGAGGGGGCTACACCTTC
NA	TRBV11-2	TRBJ2-3	many	CASSFGDGSFNTQYF	TGTGCCAGCAGCTTTGGAGACGGGAGTTTTAATACGCAGTATTTT